The clone carrying this T cell receptor beta chain was observed at least ten times. Its target is unknown. The CDR3 is 16 residues long. V was clipped by 4 bases and J by 4 bases, with 17 bases between them. From germline, CDR1 is MNHEY and CDR2 SVGAGI. Profiling relied on immunoSEQ multiplex PCR, and the TCRdb table lists in-frame clones only, not all of them. The sample contains under 50,000 clones, none of them singletons. Peripheral blood was collected from the related graft donor on the marrow donation day. This record belongs to a study of T cells after posttransplantation cyclophosphamide. Overall study findings and caveats: Blood and skin or GI T cell repertoires showed limited TRB overlap. TRB clonality was highly associated with recipient CMV seropositivity and reactivation. Later blood repertoires were often dominated by clones from the donor CD8+ memory compartment.

The sequencing input was PBMCs. The receptor's source is a man aged 35 to 55 in good health, CMV-negative, and a related stem cell transplant donor. This chain joins TRBV6-5 and TRBJ2-1, with D possibly matching TRBD2 (6 bases). The chain's CDR3 is CASSSYQGGKYNEQFF. The DNA of the CDR3 is TGTGCCAGCAGTTCATACCAGGGAGGAAAGTACAATGAGCAGTTCTTC.